The present T cell receptor (beta chain) was sequenced within a study of blood T cell repertoires in COVID-19 (TCRdb year 2020). For the wider study: Samples from collaborators originated in the United States, Italy and Spain and spanned both the acute and convalescent phases of COVID-19. A de-identified subject ID, COVID-19 status, age in years and sex were almost always included in the sample metadata. The prospective study material was composed of cDNA or gDNA derived from T cells, B-cell-depleted T cells, or PBMCs. The repertoires were released in a freely available public database meant as a resource for research on the immune response to SARS-CoV-2. Where available, HLA class I and class II types were taken from metadata supplied by the sample provider and were not determined by assay-based typing. Subjects who had been exposed to COVID-19, were actively infected with it, or had recovered from it provided the deeply sampled blood TCRbeta repertoires that made up the dataset. Samples were obtained from the ongoing ImmuneRACE study (first 160 participants) and from some 1,300 subjects provided by 6 global collaborators. Paper-wide results and their limitations: The amount of clinical and demographic metadata varied by source and participant and was provided uncurated.

Participants in the prospective study were enrolled through a virtual design, were aged about 18 to 90 years, and lived in some 24 United States geographic areas. To assign participants to cohorts, the prospective study relied on clinical history that participants themselves reported in a screening survey and a study questionnaire. Each participant in the prospective study had whole blood, serum and a nasopharyngeal or oropharyngeal swab collected by mobile phlebotomists. Additional blood draws and questionnaires over an approximately two-month period could optionally be provided by prospective study participants. Before DNA extraction, blood samples from the prospective study were shipped at room temperature or frozen. The CDR3 contains 12 residues, cysteine and phenylalanine counted. CDR3 DNA only is kept here, 36 bases in frame from base 1. V lost 3 bases and J lost 4 bases; the stretch between them is 4 bases long.

In regard to this clone: This clone's antigen is unknown. No base qualities exist here, and no much larger clone lies one base off it.

TCRbeta CDR3 regions were amplified from genomic DNA by means of the immunoSEQ Assay, a bias-controlled multiplex PCR. The study's own analysis went as follows. Within the assay, amplification of reference gene primers was used to estimate how many nucleated cells each sample contained. To quantify the absolute abundance of each unique TCRbeta CDR3 rearrangement, sequence reads were collapsed and filtered. For each sample, productive Simpson clonality was calculated by taking the square root of Simpson's diversity index across productive rearrangements. What TCRdb holds here is the immuneACCESS table cut down to in-frame rearrangements. Part of the clones is not present; checked against another copy, under half of the missing clones reflect an unresolved V gene, and the others are unexplained. The V and J calls and clone size come from that table; D and trimming were worked out from the DNA. The sample profile shows 130,000 or so clones; roughly four fifths of them were found once. The top ten hold roughly 3.4% of the sample.

The clonotype comes from a woman between 45 and 60 years old with acute COVID-19. The sequenced material came from PBMCs or T cells enriched from blood (not recorded which). The V gene is TRBV12-3 or TRBV12-4 and the J gene is TRBJ2-1; no confident D gene assignment can be made. The CDR3 region: CASSFPYNEQFF. The bases read TGTGCCAGCAGTTTTCCGTACAATGAGCAGTTCTTC.